These T cell receptor beta chains were read from a single sample in a study of T-cell reconstitution after alpha-beta-depleted transplantation in children. TCRdb re-called the PCR reads through MiXCR, storing one row per CDR3 protein. This sample has about 250,000 distinct CDR3 sequences; more than 20% occur once, and the top ten carry about 4.8%. Sequenced material: PBMCs, mostly from graft donor cells, taken 360 days after TCRalphabeta/CD19-depleted stem cell transplant. The origin of the receptors is a female patient between 2 and 15 years old who had a stem cell transplant for congenital amegakaryocytic thrombocytopenia, so the T cells may come from the graft donor. Both conserved end residues are part of each CDR3. The D gene is left open where the match is weak. The size entry is marked missing in some rows and otherwise reads once, few, many or a size class.

D	V	J	size	DNA	CDR3
.	TRBV23-1	TRBJ2-5	.	TGCGCCAGCAGGCGGGACTTCGGAGAGACCCAGTACTTC	CASRRDFGETQYF
.	TRBV7-2	TRBJ2-7	few	TGTGCCAGCAGCTTAGCGCTCGGGAAAACACTTACCTCCTACGAGCAGTACTTC	CASSLALGKTLTSYEQYF
TRBD2	TRBV28	TRBJ2-7	.	TGTGCCAGCAGTCCCCCGGGACTAGCTTCCGAGCAGTACTTC	CASSPPGLASEQYF
.	TRBV2	TRBJ2-3	.	TGTGCCAGCAGTGAGGATTTCCCCCCAGATACGCAGTATTTT	CASSEDFPPDTQYF
TRBD2	TRBV12-3/TRBV12-4	TRBJ2-1	many	TGTGCCAGCAGTGCCCCCGCGGGAGGGCGATACAATGAGCAGTTCTTC	CASSAPAGGRYNEQFF
.	TRBV4-1	TRBJ2-1	many	TGCGCCAGCAGCCAAGATATCAGGGGGGCCTACAATGAGCAGTTCTTC	CASSQDIRGAYNEQFF
TRBD1	TRBV19	TRBJ2-6	many	TGTGCCAGTGGGGACAGGGCCGGGGCCAACGTCCTGACTTTC	CASGDRAGANVLTF
TRBD2	TRBV3-1	TRBJ2-7	.	TGTGCCAGCAGACTAGCGGGAAATTCCTACGAGCAGTACTTC	CASRLAGNSYEQYF
TRBD2	TRBV12-3/TRBV12-4	TRBJ2-2	many	TGTGCCAGCAGCCTTACTAGCGGGGGCAACACCGGGGAGCTGTTTTTT	CASSLTSGGNTGELFF
.	TRBV10-3	TRBJ1-6	.	TGTGCCATCGCCCTAGGAGCACCGGGATGGAATTCACCCCTCCACTTT	CAIALGAPGWNSPLHF
.	TRBV6-1	TRBJ1-4	few	TGTGCCAGCAGTGAACCAGGCGGGGGTTTGGTTGAAAAACTGTTTTTT	CASSEPGGGLVEKLFF
.	TRBV2	TRBJ2-1	few	TGTGCCAGCAGTGATCTCGCGTGGAGCGCTGGTGAGCAGTTCTTC	CASSDLAWSAGEQFF
.	TRBV10-3	TRBJ1-4	.	TGTGCCATCAGTGAGAGCGTATCGGGGGACGAAAAACTGTTTTTT	CAISESVSGDEKLFF
TRBD2	TRBV20-1	TRBJ2-7	.	TGCAGTGCTAGAATTAGCGGGAGAACGTACGAGCAGTACTTC	CSARISGRTYEQYF
.	TRBV3-1	TRBJ2-7	.	TGTGCCAGCAGCCATTCTCTTAGTATCCCCTCCTCCTACGAGCAGTACTTC	CASSHSLSIPSSYEQYF
.	TRBV19	TRBJ1-5	once	TGTGCCAGTAGTGAGGTTAGCAATCAGCCCCAGCATTTT	CASSEVSNQPQHF
.	TRBV12-3/TRBV12-4	TRBJ2-4	many	TGTGCCAGCACCAACCCGGGGAAGTTAGTGGCCAAAAACATTCAGTACTTC	CASTNPGKLVAKNIQYF
.	TRBV3-1	TRBJ2-7	many	TGTGCCAGCAGCCAAGATAGAAGGACCCCTGATTTC	CASSQDRRTPDF
TRBD2	TRBV6-1	TRBJ2-2	.	TGTGCCACTCCCGGGACTAGCGAGAACACCGGGGAGCTGTTTTTT	CATPGTSENTGELFF
.	TRBV6-2/TRBV6-3	TRBJ2-3	.	TGTGCCAGCAGTTACTCGGGTGGGGCCGTCAGAGATACGCAGTATTTT	CASSYSGGAVRDTQYF
TRBD2	TRBV6-1	TRBJ2-1	many	TGTGCCAGCAACAGAGGACTAGCGCAGACCTACAATGAGCAGTTCTTC	CASNRGLAQTYNEQFF
.	TRBV12-3/TRBV12-4	TRBJ2-3	.	TGTGCCAGCAGTTTAGCCTCCGGACCGCTAGCGACAGATACGCAGTATTTT	CASSLASGPLATDTQYF
.	TRBV5-1	TRBJ2-4	.	TGCGCCAGCAGCACGGACACCGGTGGCCCCACTCCCCCAGCCAAAAACATTCAGTACTTC	CASSTDTGGPTPPAKNIQYF
TRBD2	TRBV4-1	TRBJ2-2	.	TGCGCCAGCAGCCGCAGAAACCCCTCCACTAGCGGGGTACCGTGGAACACCGGGGAGCTGTTTTTT	CASSRRNPSTSGVPWNTGELFF
.	TRBV9	TRBJ2-1	few	TGTGCCAGCAGTAACGTAGTGAGAATGGGGTTTTCGGTAAATGAGCAGTTCTTC	CASSNVVRMGFSVNEQFF
.	TRBV12-3/TRBV12-4	TRBJ2-1	many	TGTGCCAGCAGTCTTGGTCACTACAATGAGCAGTTCTTC	CASSLGHYNEQFF
.	TRBV4-1	TRBJ2-7	few	TGCGCCAGCAGCCAAGTAAATAACTACGAGCAGTACTTC	CASSQVNNYEQYF
.	TRBV4-3	TRBJ2-5	few	TGCGCCAGCAGCCAAGATGGTGGGATAGAGACCCAGTACTTC	CASSQDGGIETQYF
.	TRBV20-1	TRBJ2-3	.	TGCAGTGCTAGAAGGCGGTCGGATAGCACAGATACGCAGTATTTT	CSARRRSDSTDTQYF
TRBD1	TRBV6-2/TRBV6-3	TRBJ1-4	.	TGTGCCAGCAGGCTACCGGGACAGGACGATGAAAAACTGTTTTTT	CASRLPGQDDEKLFF
.	TRBV6-6	TRBJ1-4	few	TGTGCCAGCAGTTACCAGAGCTTGGAGAAACTGTTTTTT	CASSYQSLEKLFF
TRBD1	TRBV20-1	TRBJ2-3	few	TGCAGTGCAGGGACAGGGGCGAGGGGCACAGATACGCAGTATTTT	CSAGTGARGTDTQYF
.	TRBV5-1	TRBJ1-1	many	TGCGCCAGCAGCTTGAACGGATATGAAGCTTTCTTT	CASSLNGYEAFF
.	TRBV5-1	TRBJ2-1	.	TGCGCCAGCAGCTTGGCCTGGGGTGAGCAGTTCTTC	CASSLAWGEQFF
.	TRBV30	TRBJ1-5	.	TGTGCCTGGAGCCAGTATAGCAATCAGCCCCAGCATTTT	CAWSQYSNQPQHF
.	TRBV5-1	TRBJ2-5	few	TGCGCCAGCAGCCTCTCAGGGGCCAAAGAGACCCAGTACTTC	CASSLSGAKETQYF
TRBD1	TRBV4-1	TRBJ1-2	.	TGCGCCAGCAGCCCTAGACAGGGGCAAGCTAACTATGGCTACACCTTC	CASSPRQGQANYGYTF
.	TRBV9	TRBJ2-7	.	TGTGCCAGCAGCGTAGGGGGCGAGCAGTACTTC	CASSVGGEQYF
.	TRBV12-3/TRBV12-4	TRBJ1-1	few	TGTGCCAGCAGTTTTGTCGGCTTGAACACTGAAGCTTTCTTT	CASSFVGLNTEAFF
TRBD2	TRBV5-6	TRBJ2-1	few	TGTGCCAGCTCTAGCGGGAGGGTTATCGATGAGCAGTTCTTC	CASSSGRVIDEQFF
.	TRBV11-2	TRBJ2-2	.	TGTGCCAGCAGCCCCCTTTCCGGCGGCCCCGGGGAGCTGTTTTTT	CASSPLSGGPGELFF
.	TRBV20-1	TRBJ2-7	many	TGCAGTGCCAAATTTTCCTACGAGCAGTACTTC	CSAKFSYEQYF
.	TRBV5-1	TRBJ2-1	few	TGCGCCAGCAGCTTGGGGAATATCGATGAGCAGTTCTTC	CASSLGNIDEQFF
.	TRBV10-3	TRBJ1-2	.	TGTGCCATCAGTGACCCCCACAATAGGGACGGATATGGCTACACCTTC	CAISDPHNRDGYGYTF
.	TRBV3-1	TRBJ1-4	many	TGTGCCAGCAGCGTGCAGAGCCCGGACTTTAGTGAAAAACTGTTTTTT	CASSVQSPDFSEKLFF
TRBD1	TRBV2	TRBJ1-1	.	TGTGCCAGCAGCGAAGCAGGGGGCACTGAAGCTTTCTTT	CASSEAGGTEAFF
TRBD2	TRBV10-3	TRBJ2-7	.	TGTGCCATCAGTGACAGGCTAGCGGGGAACTACGAGCAGTACTTC	CAISDRLAGNYEQYF
.	TRBV28	TRBJ2-7	.	TGTGCCAGCAGTTCCCCCCCCACTATCAGCGGTCTCAGCTCCTACGAGCAGTACTTC	CASSSPPTISGLSSYEQYF
.	TRBV9	TRBJ1-1	few	TGTGCCAGCAGCGTAGATAGCAACACTGAAGCTTTCTTT	CASSVDSNTEAFF
TRBD1	TRBV6-1	TRBJ2-7	.	TGTGCCAGCAGTGGACAGGGACCGGCCTACGAGCAGTACTTC	CASSGQGPAYEQYF
.	TRBV5-6	TRBJ1-1	few	TGTGCCAGCAGCTTGGTATTGGAGACTGAAGCTTTCTTT	CASSLVLETEAFF
.	TRBV5-1	TRBJ1-1	few	TGCGCCAGCAGCTTGGGGTCCAGACTCTCGAACACTGAAGCTTTCTTT	CASSLGSRLSNTEAFF
.	TRBV29-1	TRBJ1-1	.	TGCAGCGTTGAAGGGCCGGGAAGGCGGCAAGGGGCTTTCTTT	CSVEGPGRRQGAFF
.	TRBV10-3	TRBJ2-7	.	TGTGCCATCAGGGGGGAGGTCGAGCAGTACTTC	CAIRGEVEQYF
.	TRBV3-1	TRBJ2-2	.	TGTGCCAGCAGCCCCCCGGCGGGGAAATCGAACACCGGGGAGCTGTTTTTT	CASSPPAGKSNTGELFF
.	TRBV2	TRBJ2-5	few	TGTGCCAGCAGTGCTAGGTGGGCGACCCAGTACTTC	CASSARWATQYF
.	TRBV4-3	TRBJ2-3	many	TGCGCCAGCAGCTCCGGGCCCCAGGGCGCAGATACGCAGTATTTT	CASSSGPQGADTQYF
TRBD1	TRBV28	TRBJ1-2	few	TGTGCCAGCAGTCCGACAGGGGGCAGGATCTATGGCTACACCTTC	CASSPTGGRIYGYTF
TRBD2	TRBV20-1	TRBJ2-1	.	TGCAGTGCCACCCCGTTTGAGACTAGCGGGGTGGATGAGCAGTTCTTC	CSATPFETSGVDEQFF